The clone carrying this T cell receptor (beta chain) was counted ten times or more. This sample was included in a study of T cell repertoires in cytomegalovirus infection. TCRdb used MiXCR to reprocess the reads, holding one entry per CDR3 protein. The repertoire holds about 200,000 distinct CDR3 sequences, 9.5% seen once, with about 4.6% in the top ten. CDR1 and CDR2 from the germline V gene are MDHEN and SYDVKM. V shed 9 bases and J shed 10 bases, with 17 bases lying between them. This CDR3 region has 12 residues. This chain links TRBV28 with TRBJ2-3; D perhaps matches TRBD2 (6 bases). The sequencing sample was made of PBMCs. This clonotype was obtained from a human donor in good health (CMV status not recorded). Some clones in this sample may be carry-over from other donors' samples. In nucleotides, the CDR3 is TGTGCCAGTACTCACCCCACTAGCTCGCAGTATTTT. Its protein is CASTHPTSSQYF.